The source of this T cell receptor beta chain is a study of blood T cell repertoires in COVID-19. At the level of the study: Samples taken during acute and convalescent COVID-19 were collected in the United States, Italy and Spain. In each case, the material was cDNA or gDNA derived from T cells, B-cell-depleted T cells, or PBMCs.

This clone was counted a few times. V trimming: 7 bases; J trimming: 10 bases; junction bases outside the gene matches: 7. Germline lookup yields CDR1 MNHEY and CDR2 SMNVEV (reference sequence). CDR3 length: 13 amino acids. Method: immunoSEQ multiplex PCR; TCRdb's copy keeps in-frame clones and lacks some. The table has 270,000 or so clones, 89% seen once. The sample taken for sequencing was peripheral blood. This receptor was taken from a woman aged 40 to 49 who had recovered from COVID-19. This chain links TRBV27 with TRBJ1-6; 7 nucleotides match TRBD1. The CDR3 bases are TGTGCCAGCACCCCCAGGGGGGAATCACCCCTCCACTTT. Its protein is CASTPRGESPLHF.